This T cell receptor beta chain was sequenced for a study of blood T cell repertoires in COVID-19. On the study more broadly: Nucleic acid was either cDNA or gDNA, and it came from T cells, B-cell-depleted T cells, or PBMCs.

This clone was recorded only once. Per the germline V gene, CDR1 is MNHEY and CDR2 is SMNVEV (reference sequence). CDR3 length: 16 amino acids. V lost 3 bases, J lost 6 bases, and 10 bases stayed unmatched. Under the authors' procedure: Researchers report that nucleated cell counts were estimated from reference gene primer amplification. Profiled with immunoSEQ multiplex PCR; TCRdb holds only in-frame clones, not every one. V and J calls and clone size are those listed in that table; D and trimming were worked out from the DNA. The sample includes hundreds of thousands of clones, about 90% seen only once; the top ten take about 1.6%.

The sequence was collected from a woman aged 40 to 50 who had recovered from COVID-19. The chain links TRBV27 to TRBJ1-2; 10 bases align to TRBD1. The sequencing sample was made of peripheral blood. The CDR3 loop is CASSFTRDRGLDGYTF. CDR3 DNA sequence: TGTGCCAGCAGTTTCACGCGGGACAGGGGTCTTGATGGCTACACCTTC.